What follows is one TCR beta chain and its context. Patients at the Seattle site were enrolled during active infection and followed longitudinally. With V trimmed by 6 bases and J by 2 bases, 8 bases remained unmatched. Germline lookup yields CDR1 SNHLY and CDR2 FYNNEI. This CDR3 is built from 18 residues. This specimen comes from a study of blood T cell repertoires in COVID-19. Study-wide context: From the United States, Italy and Spain came samples of acute and convalescent COVID-19. Nucleic acid was either cDNA or gDNA, and it came from T cells, B-cell-depleted T cells, or PBMCs.

Original processing methods: Reference gene primers were amplified, and this amplification served to estimate nucleated cell counts. Produced via immunoSEQ multiplex PCR; TCRdb's table is partial and in-frame only. V, J and clone size are those of that table, while D and trimming were read from the DNA. The repertoire holds 200,000 to 250,000 clones, with about 81% as singletons. This TCR was recovered from a woman older than 75 with COVID-19, enrolled during active disease. The material sequenced was peripheral blood. The chain couples TRBV2 to TRBJ2-4, with 15 bases aligning to TRBD2. CDR3 region: CASRAGLAGGSSKNIQYF. CDR3 coding DNA: TGTGCCAGCAGGGCAGGACTAGCGGGGGGGTCGTCCAAAAACATTCAGTACTTC.